This TCR beta chain was found in a study of lymphopenia after photon versus proton radiotherapy. Points from the study as a whole: After the lymphocyte nadir, photon-treated repertoires showed oligoclonal expansion, especially of CD8+ Temra cells. In patients who died, overall survival fell as post-nadir TCR diversity dropped more. Photon-treated patients lost naive T cells and TCR diversity; proton-treated stayed stable. Survival link was tested only in deceased patients; proton benefit remains a possibility.

Regarding this clone: The target antigen is unknown.

Assay used: immunoSEQ multiplex PCR; TCRdb lists only in-frame clones, some missing. Of 55,000 to 70,000 clones listed, 85% to 95% are singletons. This specimen consisted of peripheral blood, obtained from a patient treated with photon-based radiotherapy. The clonotype was recovered from a woman between 35 and 50 years old with cholangiocarcinoma.

Here the CDR3 reads CASSPESKANYGYTF. The CDR3, as DNA: TGTGCCAGCTCCCCGGAGTCCAAAGCTAACTATGGCTACACCTTC. The chain has TRBV18 and TRBJ1-2; D is ambiguous. Trimming took off 6 bases at V and 0 bases at J, with 14 bases between the two ends. The CDR3 extends over 15 amino acids. The germline CDR1 and CDR2 sequences are KGHSH and LQKENI.